These T cell receptor beta chains were read from a single sample in a study of T-cell memory formation after mild COVID-19. Via MiXCR, TCRdb re-called the 5' RACE reads, giving one row per CDR3 protein. This table holds about 410,000 distinct CDR3 sequences, about a sixth found once. Material: PBMCs or a T cell subset sorted from them (not recorded which). The source is a man between 18 and 35 years old who had mild COVID-19 (a few samples of this study predate the infection). Cell type and time point are not known. The CDR3 runs from the conserved cysteine through the conserved F or W. Some rows mark clone size as missing; the rest say once, few, many or name a class of expanded clone.

once,TRBV29-1,CSGGQATGEKLFF
.,TRBV11-2,CASSLSQGRNTQYF
.,TRBV7-9,CASSSRQGHTEAFF
few,TRBV27,CASNPGLSYNEQFF
.,TRBV20-1,CSAQGAGNQPQHF
.,TRBV7-2,CASSRTSLSDTQYF
.,TRBV28,CASSFRGWLNEQFF
.,TRBV12-3/TRBV12-4,CASSSQQGAQSPLHF
.,TRBV4-3,CASSQVPPELAGGPEETQYF
.,TRBV4-2,CASSQGQGNTIYF
.,TRBV5-6,CASSSRGFTTNEKLFF
few,TRBV7-3,CASSPTGVQRGYTF
.,TRBV20-1,CSARDPLAGVPVYEQYF
few,TRBV27,CASSLRPDTQYF
.,TRBV15,CATSRGRRDSPLHF
few,TRBV7-3,CAKGVRDTQYF